These T cell receptor beta chains were read from a single sample in a study of shared clonotypes between healthy human individuals. Clones were sequenced by immunoSEQ multiplex PCR, and TCRdb holds only the in-frame ones, with some missing. The data contain more than 600,000 clones, about 90% of them singletons. The specimen sequenced was naive CD8+ T cells sorted from blood. Receptor source: a man in his thirties or forties in good health. Both conserved end residues are part of each CDR3. A D gene is named only where the DNA matches it firmly. Only part of the rows carry a size: once, few, many, or a class if the clone is expanded.

. | TRBJ2-7 | once | TRBV7-8 | TGTGCCAGCAGCTTATTCCGGGAAGAGCAGTACTTC | CASSLFREEQYF
TRBD2 | TRBJ2-5 | once | TRBV5-5 | TGTGCCAGCAGCATCGGACTAGCGGGAGCGAGAGAGACCCAGTACTTC | CASSIGLAGARETQYF
TRBD2 | TRBJ2-3 | once | TRBV7-8 | TGTGCCAGCAGCTTAAGCGGGAGGGCAGATACGCAGTATTTT | CASSLSGRADTQYF
. | TRBJ2-2 | once | TRBV4-3 | TGCGCCAGCAGCCAAGGGGGAAGCGGGCACGACACCGGGGAGCTGTTTTTT | CASSQGGSGHDTGELFF
. | TRBJ2-5 | . | TRBV7-9 | TGTGCCAGCAGCTTAGCGATCAGGGGGGACGGGGAGACCCAGTACTTC | CASSLAIRGDGETQYF
TRBD1 | TRBJ2-3 | . | TRBV7-9 | TGTGCCAGCAGCTTAACAGGGGTGATAGTTTCGGGAGATACGCAGTATTTT | CASSLTGVIVSGDTQYF
. | TRBJ2-1 | . | TRBV11-1 | TGTGCCAGCAGCTTAGGCCCAGGACGCTACAATGAGCAGTTCTTC | CASSLGPGRYNEQFF
TRBD1 | TRBJ2-2 | once | TRBV10-3 | TGTGCCATCAGGGCTGGACAGGGGGACTTACTCGGGGAGCTGTTTTTT | CAIRAGQGDLLGELFF
. | TRBJ1-4 | . | TRBV7-9 | TGTGCCAGCAGCTCAGGAGTCACTAATGAAAAACTGTTTTTT | CASSSGVTNEKLFF
. | TRBJ2-5 | . | TRBV5-6 | TGTGCCAGCTGGGGCCGGGCCGAGGGCGAGGAGACCCAGTACTTC | CASWGRAEGEETQYF
. | TRBJ2-6 | . | TRBV13 | TGTGCCAGCAGCTTTCCCTCTGGGGCCAACGTCCTGACTTTC | CASSFPSGANVLTF
. | TRBJ2-7 | . | TRBV28 | TGTGCCAGCAGAGGGCGGGGCTACGAGCAGTACTTC | CASRGRGYEQYF
TRBD1 | TRBJ2-7 | . | TRBV7-9 | TGCGCCAGCAGCCAAGAGCAGGGGGCATACGAGCAGTACTTC | CASSQEQGAYEQYF
. | TRBJ1-2 | . | TRBV27 | TGTGCCAGCATGAACACCGCTAACTATGGCTACACCTTC | CASMNTANYGYTF
. | TRBJ1-4 | . | TRBV27 | TGTGCCAGCAGTACAGGGAGAAATGAAAAACTGTTTTTT | CASSTGRNEKLFF
. | TRBJ2-3 | . | TRBV27 | TGTGCCAGCAGTTTAAGACGGAGCACAGATACGCAGTATTTT | CASSLRRSTDTQYF
TRBD2 | TRBJ2-2 | . | TRBV2 | TGTGCCAGCAGTGATCGGGATAGCGGGAGTTATACCGGGGAGCTGTTTTTT | CASSDRDSGSYTGELFF
TRBD2 | TRBJ2-3 | . | TRBV6-1 | TGTGCCAGCAGCGACGGGACTAGCACGATCGATACGCAGTATTTT | CASSDGTSTIDTQYF
TRBD1 | TRBJ2-7 | . | TRBV10-1 | TGCGCCAGCAGTGATCCCGGGACAGGCTACGAGCAGTACTTC | CASSDPGTGYEQYF
. | TRBJ2-6 | . | TRBV11-2 | TGTGCCAGCAGCTTCGGACGGGGCTCTGGGGCCAACGTCCTGACTTTC | CASSFGRGSGANVLTF
. | TRBJ2-2 | . | TRBV7-8 | TGTGCCAGCAGCTTAGACCGGGGGGCGAGTCTAGCCTCCCCATTCGGGGAGCTGTTTTTT | CASSLDRGASLASPFGELFF
. | TRBJ1-5 | . | TRBV4-1 | TGCGCCAGCAGCCAAGATTGGGGGAATCAGCCCCAGCATTTT | CASSQDWGNQPQHF
. | TRBJ2-3 | . | TRBV2 | TGTGCCAGCAGTCCCCCCCAAAATGGGCAGCGATATTTT | CASSPPQNGQRYF
. | TRBJ2-1 | . | TRBV9 | TGTGCCAGCAGCGCAGCCCCGGGTGAGCAGTTCTTC | CASSAAPGEQFF
. | TRBJ2-3 | once | TRBV14 | TGTGCCAGCAGTCCGGGGCAGACTCTTCGGGATACGCAGTATTTT | CASSPGQTLRDTQYF
. | TRBJ2-1 | . | TRBV27 | TGTGCCAGCAGTTCCCGTGTAGGGGACAATGAGCAGTTCTTC | CASSSRVGDNEQFF
. | TRBJ2-1 | . | TRBV10-3 | TGTGCCATCAGCCGGGACCTCTACAATGAGCAGTTCTTC | CAISRDLYNEQFF
. | TRBJ1-1 | . | TRBV19 | TGTGCCAGTAGTGCGAGAGGCCCGTATCCTGAAGCTTTCTTT | CASSARGPYPEAFF
. | TRBJ2-5 | . | TRBV9 | TGTGCCAGCAGCGTAGAGCCTAGGGGTGAGACCCAGTACTTC | CASSVEPRGETQYF
. | TRBJ1-1 | . | TRBV7-2 | TGTGCCCGTGATGACCGCATACGCCGAAACACTGAAGCTTTCTTT | CARDDRIRRNTEAFF
TRBD1 | TRBJ1-2 | . | TRBV7-8 | TGTGCCAGCAGCAGAGGACAGGGTGCCTATGGCTACACCTTC | CASSRGQGAYGYTF
. | TRBJ2-5 | . | TRBV6-5 | TGTGCCAGCCAGAGGCCCAACCTCCAAGAGACCCAGTACTTC | CASQRPNLQETQYF
TRBD2 | TRBJ2-7 | . | TRBV7-6 | TGTGCCAGCAGCTTATTCGGCGGGAGGGACGAGCAGTACTTC | CASSLFGGRDEQYF
TRBD2 | TRBJ2-1 | . | TRBV27 | TGTGCCAGCAGTTTTGCTGCGGGAGCCGTCTACAATGAGCAGTTCTTC | CASSFAAGAVYNEQFF
TRBD2 | TRBJ2-2 | . | TRBV30 | TGTGCCTGGAGTGAGGGTACTAGCGGGCTAACGGACACCGGGGAGCTGTTTTTT | CAWSEGTSGLTDTGELFF
. | TRBJ2-7 | . | TRBV29-1 | TGCAGCGCTCAGGGTAAAAGCTCCTACGAGCAGTACTTC | CSAQGKSSYEQYF
TRBD1 | TRBJ1-2 | . | TRBV10-2 | TGCGCCAGCAGTTTGCCGGGACAGCCGAGCAGTGCTAACTATGGCTACACCTTC | CASSLPGQPSSANYGYTF
TRBD1 | TRBJ1-1 | once | TRBV13 | TGTGCCAGCAGCCTTTATTGGACAGGGGGCGCCAGCACTGAAGCTTTCTTT | CASSLYWTGGASTEAFF
. | TRBJ2-3 | . | TRBV5-1 | TGCGCCAGCAGCTTGGAGGCAGATACGCAGTATTTT | CASSLEADTQYF
. | TRBJ1-5 | once | TRBV27 | TGTGCCAGCAGTTCCTCCCCCTTGGGGACAAATCAGCCCCAGCATTTT | CASSSSPLGTNQPQHF
TRBD1 | TRBJ1-1 | . | TRBV7-6 | TGTGCCAGCAGCTTAGGAGGAAGGGGGCTTATGAGCACTGAAGCTTTCTTT | CASSLGGRGLMSTEAFF
TRBD1 | TRBJ1-1 | . | TRBV7-8 | TGTGCCAGCAGCCCGCAGGGGGCGAGGACTGAAGCTTTCTTT | CASSPQGARTEAFF
. | TRBJ1-5 | . | TRBV28 | TGTGCCAGCAGTGCACAGGGACTCAATCAGCCCCAGCATTTT | CASSAQGLNQPQHF
. | TRBJ1-5 | once | TRBV27 | TGTGCCAGCAGTCGAACAGGGCCGGAAGCATATCAGCCCCAGCATTTT | CASSRTGPEAYQPQHF
TRBD2 | TRBJ2-1 | . | TRBV30 | TGTGCCTGGAACCACCCCCATCTAGCGGCTACCTACAATGAGCAGTTCTTC | CAWNHPHLAATYNEQFF
. | TRBJ2-5 | once | TRBV12-1 | TGTGCCAGCAGCTTTGGGTGGCCCCAGTACTTC | CASSFGWPQYF